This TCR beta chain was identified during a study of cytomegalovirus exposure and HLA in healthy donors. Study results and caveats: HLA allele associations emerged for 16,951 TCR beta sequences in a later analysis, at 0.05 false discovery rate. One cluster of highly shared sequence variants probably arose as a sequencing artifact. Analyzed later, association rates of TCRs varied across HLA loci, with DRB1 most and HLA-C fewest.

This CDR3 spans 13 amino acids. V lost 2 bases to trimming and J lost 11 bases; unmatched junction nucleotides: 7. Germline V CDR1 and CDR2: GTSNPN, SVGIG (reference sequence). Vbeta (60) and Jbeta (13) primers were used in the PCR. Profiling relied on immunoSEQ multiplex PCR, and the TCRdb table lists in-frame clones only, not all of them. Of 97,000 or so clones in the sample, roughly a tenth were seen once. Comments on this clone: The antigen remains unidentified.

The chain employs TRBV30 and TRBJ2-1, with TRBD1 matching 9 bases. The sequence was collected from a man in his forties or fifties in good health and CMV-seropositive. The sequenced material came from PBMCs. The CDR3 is CAWSLDRGWKQFF. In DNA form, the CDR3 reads TGTGCCTGGAGTTTGGACAGGGGCTGGAAGCAGTTCTTC.